What follows is one T cell receptor beta chain and its context. Antigen specificity is unknown. Germline V gene data show CDR1 as LGHNA and CDR2 as YNFKEQ. The V end lost 3 bases, the J end lost 0 bases, and 9 bases lay between the germline ends. The CDR3 runs to 15 residues. These data are taken from a study of T cell responses to AZD1222 COVID-19 vaccine. The study's findings and limits: Regions 160-218 and 743-854 held dominance among vaccine-associated CD4 TCRs, which spanned spike.

Libraries were prepared by immunoSEQ multiplex PCR; TCRdb keeps only in-frame clonotypes and omits some of them. The sample shows tens of thousands of clones, more than 75% of them seen only once. This receptor was obtained from an adult in good health. Source: peripheral blood, taken on day 0 of AZD1222 vaccination. The J gene is TRBJ1-3, the V gene TRBV4-2, with D perhaps matching TRBD1 (5 bases). CDR3 nucleotide sequence: TGTGCCAGCAGCCAGCAGGGTTACTCTGGAAACACCATATATTTT. This sequence encodes CASSQQGYSGNTIYF.